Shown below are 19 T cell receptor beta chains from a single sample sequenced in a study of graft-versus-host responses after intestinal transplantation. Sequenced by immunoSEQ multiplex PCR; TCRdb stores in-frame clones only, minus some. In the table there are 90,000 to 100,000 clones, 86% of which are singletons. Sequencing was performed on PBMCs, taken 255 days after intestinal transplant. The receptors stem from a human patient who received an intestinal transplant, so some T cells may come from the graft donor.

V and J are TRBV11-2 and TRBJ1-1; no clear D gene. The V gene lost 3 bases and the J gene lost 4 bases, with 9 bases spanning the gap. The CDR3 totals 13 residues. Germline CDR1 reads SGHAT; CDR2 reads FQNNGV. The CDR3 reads CASSLKESTEAFF. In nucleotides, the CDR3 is TGTGCCAGCAGCTTGAAAGAAAGCACTGAAGCTTTCTTT.

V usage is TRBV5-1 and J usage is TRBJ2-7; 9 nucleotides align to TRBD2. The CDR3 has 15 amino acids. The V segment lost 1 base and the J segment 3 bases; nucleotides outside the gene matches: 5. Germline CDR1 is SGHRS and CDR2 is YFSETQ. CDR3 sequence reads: CASSLKGSGSYEQYF. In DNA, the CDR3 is TGCGCCAGCAGCTTGAAAGGTAGCGGGAGCTACGAGCAGTACTTC.

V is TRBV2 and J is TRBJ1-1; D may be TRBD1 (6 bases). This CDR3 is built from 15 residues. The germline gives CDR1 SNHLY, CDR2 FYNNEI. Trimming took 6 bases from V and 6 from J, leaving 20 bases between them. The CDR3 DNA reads TGTGCCAGCAGCAGGGGCCCTCGAGCTACGGCTGAAGCTTTCTTT. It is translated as CASSRGPRATAEAFF.

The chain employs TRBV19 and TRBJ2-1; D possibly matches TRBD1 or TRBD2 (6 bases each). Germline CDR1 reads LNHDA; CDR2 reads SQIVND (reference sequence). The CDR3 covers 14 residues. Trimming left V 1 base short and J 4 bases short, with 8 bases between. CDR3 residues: CASSIAGAYNEQFF. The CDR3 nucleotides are TGTGCCAGTAGTATAGCGGGGGCGTACAATGAGCAGTTCTTC.

In DNA form, the CDR3 reads TGTGCCAGCAGTAGGGACAGGGTGGATTCACCCCTCCACTTT. It specifies CASSRDRVDSPLHF. V is TRBV6-1 and J is TRBJ1-6, with TRBD1 matching over 9 bases. Germline V lookup: CDR1 MNHNS, CDR2 SASEGT. The trim removed 5 bases at V and 8 bases at J, leaving 4 bases unmatched. The CDR3 sequence is 14 residues long.

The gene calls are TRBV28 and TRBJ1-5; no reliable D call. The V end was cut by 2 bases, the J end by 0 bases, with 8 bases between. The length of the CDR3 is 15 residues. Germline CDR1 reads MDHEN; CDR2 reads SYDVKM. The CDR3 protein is CASSLGTDSNQPQHF. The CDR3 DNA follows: TGTGCCAGCAGTTTAGGAACAGATAGCAATCAGCCCCAGCATTTT.

The CDR3 loop reads CATLGAGGAYEQYF. In DNA form, the CDR3 reads TGTGCCACCCTCGGGGCCGGGGGGGCCTACGAGCAGTACTTC. The genes are TRBV10-3 and TRBJ2-7; 8 nucleotides line up with TRBD2. This CDR3 region has 14 residues. Germline V lookup: CDR1 ENHRY, CDR2 SYGVKD. Trimming removed 10 bases from V and 2 bases from J; junction bases left unmatched: 10.

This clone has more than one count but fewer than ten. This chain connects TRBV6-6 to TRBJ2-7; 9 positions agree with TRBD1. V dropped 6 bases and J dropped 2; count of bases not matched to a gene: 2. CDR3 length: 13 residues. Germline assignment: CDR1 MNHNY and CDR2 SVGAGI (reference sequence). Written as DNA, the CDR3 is TGTGCCAGCAGCCGGGACAGGGCCTACGAGCAGTACTTC. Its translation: CASSRDRAYEQYF.

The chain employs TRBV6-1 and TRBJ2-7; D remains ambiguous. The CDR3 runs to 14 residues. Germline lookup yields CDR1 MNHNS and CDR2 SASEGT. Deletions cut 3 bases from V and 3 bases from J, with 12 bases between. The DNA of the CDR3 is TGTGCCAGCAGTGAGCAGGTGAAAGTCTACGAGCAGTACTTC. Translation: CASSEQVKVYEQYF.

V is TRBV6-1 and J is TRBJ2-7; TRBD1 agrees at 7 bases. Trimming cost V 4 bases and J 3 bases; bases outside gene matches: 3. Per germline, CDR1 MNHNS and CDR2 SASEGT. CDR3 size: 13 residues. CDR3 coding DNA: TGTGCCAGCAGTGTCTGGGACAGCTACGAGCAGTACGTC. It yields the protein CASSVWDSYEQYV.

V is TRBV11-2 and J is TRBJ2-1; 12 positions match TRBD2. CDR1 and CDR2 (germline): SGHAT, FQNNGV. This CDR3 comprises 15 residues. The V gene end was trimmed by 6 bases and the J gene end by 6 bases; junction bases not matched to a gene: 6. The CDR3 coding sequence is TGTGCCAGCAGACCACTAGCGGGAGGTCGCAATGAGCAGTTCTTC. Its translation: CASRPLAGGRNEQFF.

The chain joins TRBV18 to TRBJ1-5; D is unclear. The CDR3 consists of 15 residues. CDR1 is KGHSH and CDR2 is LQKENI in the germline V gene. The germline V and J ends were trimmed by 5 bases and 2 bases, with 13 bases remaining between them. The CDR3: CASSAGGLRNQPQHF. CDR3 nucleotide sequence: TGTGCCAGCTCAGCCGGTGGTTTGCGCAATCAGCCCCAGCATTTT.

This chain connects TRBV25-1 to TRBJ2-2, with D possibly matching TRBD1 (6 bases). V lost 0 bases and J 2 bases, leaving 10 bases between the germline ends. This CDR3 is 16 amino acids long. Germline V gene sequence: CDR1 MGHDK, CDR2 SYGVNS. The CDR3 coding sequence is TGTGCCAGCAGTGAATATGGGGGCGGAAACACCGGGGAGCTGTTTTTT. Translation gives CASSEYGGGNTGELFF.

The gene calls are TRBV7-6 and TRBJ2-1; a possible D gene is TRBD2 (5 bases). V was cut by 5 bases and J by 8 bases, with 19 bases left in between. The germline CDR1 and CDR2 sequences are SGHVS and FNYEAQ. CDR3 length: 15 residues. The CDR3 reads CASSRPDSKRYEQFF. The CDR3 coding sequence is TGTGCCAGCAGCCGACCGGATTCCAAGCGGTATGAGCAGTTCTTC.

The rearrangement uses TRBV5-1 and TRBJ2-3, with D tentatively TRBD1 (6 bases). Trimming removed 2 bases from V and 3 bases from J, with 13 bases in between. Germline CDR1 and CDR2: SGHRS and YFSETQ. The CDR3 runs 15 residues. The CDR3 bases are TGCGCCAGCAGCTTTGTCCCAGGGGAGACAGATACGCAGTATTTT. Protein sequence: CASSFVPGETDTQYF.

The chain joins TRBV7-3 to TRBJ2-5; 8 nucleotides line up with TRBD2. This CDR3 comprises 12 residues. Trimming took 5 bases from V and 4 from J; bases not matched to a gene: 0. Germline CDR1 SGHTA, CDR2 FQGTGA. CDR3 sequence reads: CASSAGGETQYF. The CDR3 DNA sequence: TGTGCCAGCAGCGCGGGGGGAGAGACCCAGTACTTC.

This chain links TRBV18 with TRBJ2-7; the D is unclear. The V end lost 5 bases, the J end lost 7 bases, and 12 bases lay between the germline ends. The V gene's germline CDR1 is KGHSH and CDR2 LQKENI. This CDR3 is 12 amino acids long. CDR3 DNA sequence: TGTGCCAGCTCAACCACACGGGTGGAGCAGTACTTC. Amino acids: CASSTTRVEQYF.

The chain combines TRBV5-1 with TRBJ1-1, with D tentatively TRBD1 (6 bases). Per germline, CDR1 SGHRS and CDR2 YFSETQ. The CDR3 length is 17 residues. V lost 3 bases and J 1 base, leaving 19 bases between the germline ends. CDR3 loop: CASSSQVSGHPNTEAFF. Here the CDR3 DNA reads TGCGCCAGCAGCTCCCAGGTTTCGGGACACCCGAACACTGAAGCTTTCTTT.

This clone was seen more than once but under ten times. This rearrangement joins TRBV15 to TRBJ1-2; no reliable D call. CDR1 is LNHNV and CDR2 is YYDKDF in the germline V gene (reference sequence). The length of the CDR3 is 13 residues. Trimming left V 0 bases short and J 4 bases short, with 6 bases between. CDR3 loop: CATSRDRVYGYTF. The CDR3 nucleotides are TGTGCCACCAGCAGAGATCGAGTCTATGGCTACACCTTC.